This T cell receptor (beta chain) originates from a study of T cell responses to AZD1222 COVID-19 vaccine. Trimming removed 0 bases from V and 7 bases from J, with 6 bases in between. This CDR3 contains 12 residues. Germline CDR1 MNHNY, CDR2 SVGAGI (reference sequence). Analysis merged second doses at about 4 or about 12 weeks. The assay was immunoSEQ multiplex PCR, and TCRdb's table has in-frame clones only and misses some. The sample lists roughly 150,000 clones; 90% to 95% were seen once. The chain couples TRBV6-6 to TRBJ1-1; D unresolved. The sequence was obtained from an adult who received the AZD1222 COVID-19 vaccine. The sequencing here drew on peripheral blood, taken 28 days after the second AZD1222 dose. The CDR3 DNA is TGTGCCAGCAGTTACTCGTCGGTTGAAGCTTTCTTT. Its protein is CASSYSSVEAFF.